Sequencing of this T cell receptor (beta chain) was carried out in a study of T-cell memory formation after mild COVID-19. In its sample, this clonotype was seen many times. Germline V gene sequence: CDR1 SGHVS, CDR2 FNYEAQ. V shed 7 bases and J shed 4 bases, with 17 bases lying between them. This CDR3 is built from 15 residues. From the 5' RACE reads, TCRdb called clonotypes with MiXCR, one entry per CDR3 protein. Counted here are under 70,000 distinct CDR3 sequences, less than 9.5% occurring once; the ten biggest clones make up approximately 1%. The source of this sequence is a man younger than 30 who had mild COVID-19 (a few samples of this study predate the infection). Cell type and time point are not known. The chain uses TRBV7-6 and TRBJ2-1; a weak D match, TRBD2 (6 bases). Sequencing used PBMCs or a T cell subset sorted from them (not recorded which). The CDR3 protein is CASTLGGVKYNEQFF. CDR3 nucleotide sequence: TGTGCCAGCACCTTGGGCGGGGTTAAGTACAATGAGCAGTTCTTC. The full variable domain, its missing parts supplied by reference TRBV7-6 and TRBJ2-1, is GAGVSQSPRYKVTKRGQDVALRCDPISGHVSLYWYRQALGQGPEFLTYFNYEAQQDKSGLPNDRFSAERPEGSISTLTIQRTEQRDSAMYRCASTLGGVKYNEQFFGPGTRLTVL.